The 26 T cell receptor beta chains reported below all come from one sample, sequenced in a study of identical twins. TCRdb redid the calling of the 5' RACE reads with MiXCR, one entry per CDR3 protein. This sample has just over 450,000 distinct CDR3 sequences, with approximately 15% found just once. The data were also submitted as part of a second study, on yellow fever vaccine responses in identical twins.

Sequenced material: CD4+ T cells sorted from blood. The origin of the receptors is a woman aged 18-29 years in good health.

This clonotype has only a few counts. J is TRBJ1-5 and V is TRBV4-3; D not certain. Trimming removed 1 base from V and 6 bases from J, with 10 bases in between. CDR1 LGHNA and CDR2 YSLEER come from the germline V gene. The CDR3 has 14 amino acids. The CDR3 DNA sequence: TGCGCCAGCAGCCAAGCTAGGGCCGGTCAGCCCCAGCATTTT. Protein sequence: CASSQARAGQPQHF.

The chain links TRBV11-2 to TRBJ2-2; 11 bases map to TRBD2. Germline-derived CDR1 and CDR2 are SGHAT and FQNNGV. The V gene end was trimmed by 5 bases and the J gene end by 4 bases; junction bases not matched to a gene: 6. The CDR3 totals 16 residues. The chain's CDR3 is CASSKPSGRTTGELFF. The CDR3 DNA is TGTGCCAGCAGCAAACCTAGCGGGAGGACCACCGGGGAGCTGTTTTTT.

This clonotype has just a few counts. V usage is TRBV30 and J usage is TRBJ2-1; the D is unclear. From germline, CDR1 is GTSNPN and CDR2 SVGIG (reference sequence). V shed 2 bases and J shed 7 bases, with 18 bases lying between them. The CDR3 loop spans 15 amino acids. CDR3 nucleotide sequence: TGTGCCTGGAGTCCCCCAAACCCCCCACTTAATGAGCAGTTCTTC. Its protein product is CAWSPPNPPLNEQFF.

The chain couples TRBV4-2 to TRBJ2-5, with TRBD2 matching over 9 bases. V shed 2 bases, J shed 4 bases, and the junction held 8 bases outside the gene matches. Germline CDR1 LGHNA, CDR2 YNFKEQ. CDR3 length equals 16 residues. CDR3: CASSQIGGGALETQYF. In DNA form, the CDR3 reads TGTGCCAGCAGCCAAATTGGCGGGGGGGCTTTAGAGACCCAGTACTTC.

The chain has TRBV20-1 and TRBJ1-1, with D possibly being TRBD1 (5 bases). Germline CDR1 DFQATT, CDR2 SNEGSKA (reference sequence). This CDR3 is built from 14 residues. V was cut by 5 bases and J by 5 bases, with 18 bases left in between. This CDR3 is CSALGTRGGTEAFF. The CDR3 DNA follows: TGCAGTGCTCTCGGGACCCGGGGGGGGACTGAAGCTTTCTTT.

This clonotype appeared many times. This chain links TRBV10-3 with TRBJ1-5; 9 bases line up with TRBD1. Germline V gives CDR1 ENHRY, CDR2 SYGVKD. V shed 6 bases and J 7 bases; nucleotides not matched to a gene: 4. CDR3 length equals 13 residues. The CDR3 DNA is TGTGCCATCAGAGAAGGACAGGGGCAGCCCCAGCATTTT. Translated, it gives CAIREGQGQPQHF.

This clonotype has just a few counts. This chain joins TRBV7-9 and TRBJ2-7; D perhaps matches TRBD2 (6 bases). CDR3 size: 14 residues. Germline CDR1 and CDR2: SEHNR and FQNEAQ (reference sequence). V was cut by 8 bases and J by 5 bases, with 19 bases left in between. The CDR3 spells CASGGSSPQNEQYF. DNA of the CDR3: TGTGCCAGCGGGGGGTCCAGCCCCCAAAACGAGCAGTACTTC.

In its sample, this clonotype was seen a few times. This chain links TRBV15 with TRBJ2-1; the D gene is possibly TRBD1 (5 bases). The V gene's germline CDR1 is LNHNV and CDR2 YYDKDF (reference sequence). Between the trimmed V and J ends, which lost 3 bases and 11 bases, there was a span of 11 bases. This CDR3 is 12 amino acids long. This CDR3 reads CATSRARQKQFF. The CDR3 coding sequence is TGTGCCACCAGCAGGGCTCGACAGAAGCAGTTCTTC.

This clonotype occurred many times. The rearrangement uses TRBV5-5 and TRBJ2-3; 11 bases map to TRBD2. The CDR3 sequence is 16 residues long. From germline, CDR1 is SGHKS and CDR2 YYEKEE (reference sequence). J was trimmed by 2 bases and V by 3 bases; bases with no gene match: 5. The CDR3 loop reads CASSSRTSGYTDTQYF. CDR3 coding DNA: TGTGCCAGCAGCTCGAGGACTAGCGGGTACACAGATACGCAGTATTTT. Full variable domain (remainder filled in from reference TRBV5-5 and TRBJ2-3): DAGVTQSPTHLIKTRGQQVTLRCSPISGHKSVSWYQQVLGQGPQFIFQYYEKEERGRGNFPDRFSARQFPNYSSELNVNALLLGDSALYLCASSSRTSGYTDTQYFGPGTRLTVL.

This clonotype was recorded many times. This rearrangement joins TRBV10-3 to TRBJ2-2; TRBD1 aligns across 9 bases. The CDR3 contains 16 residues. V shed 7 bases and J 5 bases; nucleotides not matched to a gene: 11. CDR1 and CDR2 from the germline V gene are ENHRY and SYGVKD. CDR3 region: CAITRTGDRVTGELFF. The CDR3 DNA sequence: TGTGCCATCACCCGGACGGGGGACAGGGTAACCGGGGAGCTGTTTTTT.

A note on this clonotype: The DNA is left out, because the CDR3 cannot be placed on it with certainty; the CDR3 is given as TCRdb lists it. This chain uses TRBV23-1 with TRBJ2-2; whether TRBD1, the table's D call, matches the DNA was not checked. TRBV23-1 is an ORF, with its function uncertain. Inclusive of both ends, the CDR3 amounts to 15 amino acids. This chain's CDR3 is CASNPTVEHRGAVFF.

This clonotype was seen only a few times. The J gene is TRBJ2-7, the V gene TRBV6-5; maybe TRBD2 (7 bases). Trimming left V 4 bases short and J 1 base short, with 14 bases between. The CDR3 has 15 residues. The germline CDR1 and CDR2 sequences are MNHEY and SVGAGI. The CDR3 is CASSWVGGASYEQYF. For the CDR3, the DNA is TGTGCCAGCAGTTGGGTTGGGGGGGCTTCCTACGAGCAGTACTTC.

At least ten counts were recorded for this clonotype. CDR3 nucleotide sequence: TGTGCCAGCAGCTTAGGGGGGGGGGCCTACAATGAGCAGTTCTTC. It is translated as CASSLGGGAYNEQFF. The gene calls are TRBV7-2 and TRBJ2-1; 7 bases agree with TRBD2. V lost 1 base to trimming and J lost 2 bases; unmatched junction nucleotides: 2. CDR1 is SGHTA and CDR2 is FQGNSA in the germline V gene. The CDR3 length is 15 residues. The full variable domain, completed using reference TRBV7-2 and TRBJ2-1, is GAGVSQSPSNKVTEKGKDVELRCDPISGHTALYWYRQSLGQGLEFLIYFQGNSAPDKSGLPSDRFSAERTGGSVSTLTIQRTQQEDSAVYLCASSLGGGAYNEQFFGPGTRLTVL.

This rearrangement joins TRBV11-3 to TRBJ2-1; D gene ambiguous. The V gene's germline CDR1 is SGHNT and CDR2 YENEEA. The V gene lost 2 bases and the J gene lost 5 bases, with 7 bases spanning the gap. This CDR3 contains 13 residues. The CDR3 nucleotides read TGTGCCAGCAGCTTATCCACACACAATGAGCAGTTCTTC. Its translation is CASSLSTHNEQFF.

This CDR3 reads CASRKAGENTGELFF. The CDR3 DNA reads TGTGCCAGCAGGAAAGCTGGGGAAAACACCGGGGAGCTGTTTTTT. The chain joins TRBV7-2 to TRBJ2-2; D is undetermined. This CDR3 comprises 15 residues. Trimming shortened V by 6 bases and J by 2 bases, and 13 bases separated the two germline ends. Germline V gene data show CDR1 as SGHTA and CDR2 as FQGNSA.

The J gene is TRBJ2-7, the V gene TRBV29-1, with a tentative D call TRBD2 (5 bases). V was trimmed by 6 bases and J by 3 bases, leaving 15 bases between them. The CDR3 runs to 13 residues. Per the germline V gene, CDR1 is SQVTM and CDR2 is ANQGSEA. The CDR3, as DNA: TGCAGCGTGTCCCGGGGTAGAGGCTACGAGCAGTACTTC. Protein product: CSVSRGRGYEQYF.

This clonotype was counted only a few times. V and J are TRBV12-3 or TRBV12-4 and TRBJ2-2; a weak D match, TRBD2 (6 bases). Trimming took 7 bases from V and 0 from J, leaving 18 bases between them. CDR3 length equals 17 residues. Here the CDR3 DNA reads TGTGCCAGCAACCGGGGGACCAGGTCAGCGAACACCGGGGAGCTGTTTTTT. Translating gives CASNRGTRSANTGELFF.

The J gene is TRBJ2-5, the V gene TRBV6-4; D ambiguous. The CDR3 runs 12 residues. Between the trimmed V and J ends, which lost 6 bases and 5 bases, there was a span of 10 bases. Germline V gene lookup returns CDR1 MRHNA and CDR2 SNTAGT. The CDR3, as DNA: TGTGCCAGCAGCGGCAATGGGGAGACCCAGTACTTC. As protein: CASSGNGETQYF.

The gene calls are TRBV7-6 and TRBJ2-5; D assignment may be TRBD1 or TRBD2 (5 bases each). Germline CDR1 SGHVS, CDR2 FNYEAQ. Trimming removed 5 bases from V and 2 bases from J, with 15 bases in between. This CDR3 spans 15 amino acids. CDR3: CASSPWDGRQETQYF. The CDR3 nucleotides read TGTGCCAGCAGCCCCTGGGACGGTCGACAAGAGACCCAGTACTTC. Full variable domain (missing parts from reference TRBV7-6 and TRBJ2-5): GAGVSQSPRYKVTKRGQDVALRCDPISGHVSLYWYRQALGQGPEFLTYFNYEAQQDKSGLPNDRFSAERPEGSISTLTIQRTEQRDSAMYRCASSPWDGRQETQYFGPGTRLLVL.

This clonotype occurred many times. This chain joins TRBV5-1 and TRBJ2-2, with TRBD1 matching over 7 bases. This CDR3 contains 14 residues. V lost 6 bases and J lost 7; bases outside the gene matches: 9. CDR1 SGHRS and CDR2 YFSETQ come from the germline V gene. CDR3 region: CASTNFWDSGELFF. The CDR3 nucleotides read TGCGCCAGCACCAATTTTTGGGACAGCGGGGAGCTGTTTTTT.

The CDR3 DNA is TGTGCCACCAGCAGAGCCGTCGTCGCTGAAAAACTGTTTTTT. Translation gives CATSRAVVAEKLFF. V usage is TRBV15 and J usage is TRBJ1-4; D not resolved. The V end lost 1 base, the J end lost 7 bases, and 10 bases lay between the germline ends. Germline assignment: CDR1 LNHNV and CDR2 YYDKDF (reference sequence). This CDR3 has 14 amino acids.

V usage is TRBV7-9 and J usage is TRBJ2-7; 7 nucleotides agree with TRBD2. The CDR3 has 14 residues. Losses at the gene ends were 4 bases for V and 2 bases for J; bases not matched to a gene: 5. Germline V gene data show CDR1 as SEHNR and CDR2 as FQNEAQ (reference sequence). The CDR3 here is CASSSRDYAYEQYF. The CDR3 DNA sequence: TGTGCCAGCAGCTCCCGGGACTACGCCTACGAGCAGTACTTC.

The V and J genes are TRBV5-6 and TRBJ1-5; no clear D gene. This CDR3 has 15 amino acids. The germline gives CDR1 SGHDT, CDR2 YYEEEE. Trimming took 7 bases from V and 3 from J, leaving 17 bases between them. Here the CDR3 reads CASRLWTTPNQPQHF. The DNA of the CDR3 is TGTGCCAGCCGCCTTTGGACGACCCCCAATCAGCCCCAGCATTTT.

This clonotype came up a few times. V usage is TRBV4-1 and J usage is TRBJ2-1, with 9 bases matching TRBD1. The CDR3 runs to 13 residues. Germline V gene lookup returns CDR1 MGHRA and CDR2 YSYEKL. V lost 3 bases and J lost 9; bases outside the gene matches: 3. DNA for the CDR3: TGCGCCAGCAGCCAGCCGGACAGGGGTGAGCAGTTCTTC. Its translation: CASSQPDRGEQFF.

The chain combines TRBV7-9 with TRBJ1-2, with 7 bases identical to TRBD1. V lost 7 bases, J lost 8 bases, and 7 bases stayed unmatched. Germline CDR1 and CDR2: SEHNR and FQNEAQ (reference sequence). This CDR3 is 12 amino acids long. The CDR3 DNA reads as TGTGCCAGCACTCCGACAGGGAACGGCTACACCTTC. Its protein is CASTPTGNGYTF. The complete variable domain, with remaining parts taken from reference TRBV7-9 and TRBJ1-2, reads DTGVSQNPRHKITKRGQNVTFRCDPISEHNRLYWYRQTLGQGPEFLTYFQNEAQLEKSRLLSDRFSAERPKGSFSTLEIQRTEQGDSAMYLCASTPTGNGYTFGSGTRLTVV.

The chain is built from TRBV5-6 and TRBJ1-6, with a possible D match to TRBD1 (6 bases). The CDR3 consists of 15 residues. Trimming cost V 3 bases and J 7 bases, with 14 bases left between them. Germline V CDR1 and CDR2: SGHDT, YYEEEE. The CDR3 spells CASSSQDSPNSPLHF. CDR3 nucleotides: TGTGCCAGCAGCTCGCAGGACAGTCCAAATTCACCCCTCCACTTT.